The clone carrying this T cell receptor beta chain has just one count. Antigen: not known. An end of the junction does not agree with germline; a read error may underlie this. This record comes from a study of brain T cells in children with intractable seizures. Clones were sequenced by immunoSEQ multiplex PCR, and TCRdb holds only the in-frame ones, with some missing. The table has about 80,000 clones, more than 75% seen once. Surgery cases with the highest brain T cell transcript signatures were chosen for sequencing. Pre-surgery treatment included at least one anti-epileptic drug. The CDR3 runs to 17 residues. Per germline, CDR1 LNHDA and CDR2 SQIVND (reference sequence). Regarding the study as a whole: Pre- and post-surgery blood differed in depth, so pre-surgery absences may be undersampling.

This specimen was peripheral blood, taken at surgery. The rearrangement links TRBV19 to TRBJ2-7, with D possibly TRBD1 on 6 matching bases. The receptor comes from a girl aged 2 to 10 with Rasmussen encephalitis and intractable seizures. The CDR3 nucleotides read TGTGACAGTAGTGTGGATCACAGGGCAGGTAAACCCTACGAGCAGTACTTC. The encoded protein is CDSSVDHRAGKPYEQYF.